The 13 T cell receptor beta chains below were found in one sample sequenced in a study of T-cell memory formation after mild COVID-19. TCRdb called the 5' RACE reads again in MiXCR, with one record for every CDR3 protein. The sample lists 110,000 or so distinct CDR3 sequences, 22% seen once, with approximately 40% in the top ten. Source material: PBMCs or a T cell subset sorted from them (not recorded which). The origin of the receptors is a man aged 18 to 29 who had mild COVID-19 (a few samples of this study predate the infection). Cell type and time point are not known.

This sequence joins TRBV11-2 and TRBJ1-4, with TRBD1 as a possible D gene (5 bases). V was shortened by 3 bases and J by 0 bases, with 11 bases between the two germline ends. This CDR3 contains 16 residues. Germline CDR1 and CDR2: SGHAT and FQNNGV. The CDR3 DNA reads TGTGCCAGCAGCTTGGGGGGGACCGCAACTAATGAAAAACTGTTTTTT. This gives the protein CASSLGGTATNEKLFF. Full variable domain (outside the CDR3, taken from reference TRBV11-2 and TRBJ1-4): EAGVAQSPRYKIIEKRQSVAFWCNPISGHATLYWYQQILGQGPKLLIQFQNNGVVDDSQLPKDRFSAERLKGVDSTLKIQPAKLEDSAVYLCASSLGGTATNEKLFFGSGTQLSVL.

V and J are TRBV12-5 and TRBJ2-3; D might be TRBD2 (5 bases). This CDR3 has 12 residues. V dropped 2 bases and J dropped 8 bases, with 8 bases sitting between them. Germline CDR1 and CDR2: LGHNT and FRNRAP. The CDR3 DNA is TGTGCTAGTGGTTTGTCTGAGGGTACGCAGTATTTT. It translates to CASGLSEGTQYF.

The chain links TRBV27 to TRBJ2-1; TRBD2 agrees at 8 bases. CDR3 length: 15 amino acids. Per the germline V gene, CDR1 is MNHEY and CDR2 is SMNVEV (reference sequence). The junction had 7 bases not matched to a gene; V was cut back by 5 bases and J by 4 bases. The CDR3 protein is CASSTLGGGYNEQFF. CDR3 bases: TGTGCCAGCAGTACCCTGGGCGGGGGGTACAATGAGCAGTTCTTC.

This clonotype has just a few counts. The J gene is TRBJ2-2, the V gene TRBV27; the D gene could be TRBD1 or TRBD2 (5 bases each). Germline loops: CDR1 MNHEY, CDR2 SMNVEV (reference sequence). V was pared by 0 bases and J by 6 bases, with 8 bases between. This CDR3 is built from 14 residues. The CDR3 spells CASSLSRGAGELFF. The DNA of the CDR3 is TGTGCCAGCAGTTTATCGAGGGGTGCCGGGGAGCTGTTTTTT.

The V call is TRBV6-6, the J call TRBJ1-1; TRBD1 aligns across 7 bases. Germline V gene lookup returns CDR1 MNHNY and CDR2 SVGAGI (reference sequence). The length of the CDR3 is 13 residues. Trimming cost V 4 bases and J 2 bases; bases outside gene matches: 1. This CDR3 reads CASSWDSNTEAFF. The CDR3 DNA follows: TGTGCCAGCAGTTGGGACAGCAACACTGAAGCTTTCTTT.

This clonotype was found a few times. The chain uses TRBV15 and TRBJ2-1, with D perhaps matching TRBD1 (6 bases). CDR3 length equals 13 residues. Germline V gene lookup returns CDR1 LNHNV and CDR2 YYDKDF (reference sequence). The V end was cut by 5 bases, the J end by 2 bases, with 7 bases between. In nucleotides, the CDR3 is TGTGCCACCAGCCACAGGGCCTACAATGAGCAGTTCTTC. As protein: CATSHRAYNEQFF.

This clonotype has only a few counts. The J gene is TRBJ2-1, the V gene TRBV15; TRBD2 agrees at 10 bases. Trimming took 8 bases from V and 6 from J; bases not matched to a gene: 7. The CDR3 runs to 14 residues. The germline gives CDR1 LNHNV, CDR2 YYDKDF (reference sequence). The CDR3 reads CATLGSGGPNEQFF. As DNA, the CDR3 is TGTGCCACCCTAGGTAGCGGGGGGCCCAATGAGCAGTTCTTC.

This chain's CDR3 is CATSRPLNTEAFF. Written as DNA, the CDR3 is TGTGCCACCAGCCGGCCTCTGAACACTGAAGCTTTCTTT. The gene calls are TRBV15 and TRBJ1-1; unclear D gene. The CDR3 is 13 amino acids. Germline V gene data show CDR1 as LNHNV and CDR2 as YYDKDF (reference sequence). V was trimmed by 5 bases and J by 0 bases, leaving 7 bases between them. The full variable domain, in which reference TRBV15 and TRBJ1-1 provide the parts outside the CDR3, is DAMVIQNPRYQVTQFGKPVTLSCSQTLNHNVMYWYQQKSSQAPKLLFHYYDKDFNNEADTPDNFQSRRPNTSFCFLDIRSPGLGDTAMYLCATSRPLNTEAFFGQGTRLTVV.

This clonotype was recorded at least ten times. The CDR3 reads CATGRLGTGGNEQFF. Written as DNA, the CDR3 is TGTGCCACCGGGAGGCTCGGGACAGGGGGTAATGAGCAGTTCTTC. The rearrangement uses TRBV24-1 and TRBJ2-1; 11 positions match TRBD1. The ends lost 9 bases at V and 7 bases at J; junction bases unmatched: 10. The CDR3 length is 15 residues. Germline V gives CDR1 KGHDR, CDR2 SFDVKD.

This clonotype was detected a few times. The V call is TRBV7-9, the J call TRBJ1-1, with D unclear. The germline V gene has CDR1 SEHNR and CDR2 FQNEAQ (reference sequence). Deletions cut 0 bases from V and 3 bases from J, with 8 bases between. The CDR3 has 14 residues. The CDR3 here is CASSLARAYTEAFF. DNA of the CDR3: TGTGCCAGCAGCTTAGCGCGGGCCTACACTGAAGCTTTCTTT. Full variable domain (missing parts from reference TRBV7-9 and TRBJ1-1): DTGVSQNPRHKITKRGQNVTFRCDPISEHNRLYWYRQTLGQGPEFLTYFQNEAQLEKSRLLSDRFSAERPKGSFSTLEIQRTEQGDSAMYLCASSLARAYTEAFFGQGTRLTVV.

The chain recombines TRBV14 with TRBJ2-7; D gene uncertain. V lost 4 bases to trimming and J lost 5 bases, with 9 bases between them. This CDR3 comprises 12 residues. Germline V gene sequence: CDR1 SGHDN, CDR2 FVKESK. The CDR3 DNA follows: TGTGCCAGCAGCCGAGACTTAGACGAGCAGTACTTC. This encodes CASSRDLDEQYF.

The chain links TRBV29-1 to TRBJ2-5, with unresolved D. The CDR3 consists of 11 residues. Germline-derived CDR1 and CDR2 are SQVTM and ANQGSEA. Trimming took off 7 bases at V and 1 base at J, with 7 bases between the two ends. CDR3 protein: CSADPQETQYF. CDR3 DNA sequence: TGCAGCGCGGACCCCCAAGAGACCCAGTACTTC. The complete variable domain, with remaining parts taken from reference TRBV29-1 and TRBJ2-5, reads SAVISQKPSRDICQRGTSLTIQCQVDSQVTMMFWYRQQPGQSLTLIATANQGSEATYESGFVIDKFPISRPNLTFSTLTVSNMSPEDSSIYLCSADPQETQYFGPGTRLLVL.

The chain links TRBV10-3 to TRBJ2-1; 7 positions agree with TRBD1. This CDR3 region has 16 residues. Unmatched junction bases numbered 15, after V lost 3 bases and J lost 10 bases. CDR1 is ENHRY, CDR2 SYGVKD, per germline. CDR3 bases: TGTGCCATCAGTGACCCCGGGACAGCACTATGGGGGGAGCAGTTCTTC. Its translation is CAISDPGTALWGEQFF.